The rows below give T cell receptor beta chains drawn from one sample of a study of CD8+CD57+ T cells in acquired aplastic anemia. TCRdb re-called the reads with MiXCR, one entry per CDR3 protein. The sample holds some 16,000 distinct CDR3 sequences; less than 45% are singletons and the top ten take approximately 83%. The specimen was CD8+CD57+ T cells sorted from PBMCs. The receptor source for this set is a human donor with aplastic anemia. The CDR3 runs from the conserved cysteine through the conserved F or W. Fields, in order: CDR3 protein, CDR3 DNA, D gene, clone size, V gene, J gene. D genes are given only for firm matches. Expanded clones get a size class; other rows say once, few or many, or leave the size out.

CSASRVSDTQYF	TGCAGTGCTAGTAGGGTATCAGATACGCAGTATTTT	NA	NA	TRBV20-1	TRBJ2-3
CAISNLLSLSTDTQYF	TGTGCCATCAGTAACCTTCTAAGCCTGAGCACAGATACGCAGTATTTT	NA	many	TRBV10-3	TRBJ2-3
CASRGSGANVLTF	TGTGCCAGCAGGGGATCTGGGGCCAACGTCCTGACTTTC	NA	many	TRBV12-3/TRBV12-4	TRBJ2-6
CASSVGSNGYEQYF	TGTGCCAGCAGCGTCGGGAGTAATGGCTACGAGCAGTACTTC	NA	NA	TRBV7-9	TRBJ2-7
CASSFRTAYGYTF	TGTGCCAGCAGTTTCCGGACAGCCTATGGCTACACCTTC	NA	NA	TRBV4-2	TRBJ1-2
CASSLGLDGYTF	TGTGCCAGCAGCTTAGGCCTCGATGGCTACACCTTC	NA	NA	TRBV13	TRBJ1-2
CASSQGQGGDTQYF	TGTGCTAGCAGCCAAGGACAGGGCGGAGATACGCAGTATTTT	TRBD1	NA	TRBV7-7	TRBJ2-3
CASSFPRTSGGDNEQFF	TGTGCCAGCAGCTTTCCTCGAACTAGCGGGGGGGATAATGAGCAGTTCTTC	TRBD2	many	TRBV7-2	TRBJ2-1
CASKREEDTGELFF	TGTGCCAGCAAACGGGAGGAGGACACCGGGGAGCTGTTTTTT	TRBD2	many	TRBV6-4	TRBJ2-2
CASSLAGLSTDTQHF	TGTGCTAGCAGCTTAGCGGGACTAAGCACAGATACGCAGCATTTT	NA	NA	TRBV7-7	TRBJ1-5
CASSLAPETTGELFF	TGTGCCAGCAGTTTAGCCCCCGAGACCACCGGGGAGCTGTTTTTT	NA	NA	TRBV12-3/TRBV12-4	TRBJ2-2
CASSSRGSSYEQYF	TGTGCCAGCAGCTCCCGGGGCAGCTCCTACGAGCAGTACTTC	NA	NA	TRBV7-2	TRBJ2-7
CSARVQPTNTGELFF	TGCAGTGCTAGAGTACAGCCCACTAACACCGGGGAGCTGTTTTTT	NA	NA	TRBV20-1	TRBJ2-2
CAISESTAGEETQYF	TGTGCCATCAGTGAGTCGACAGCTGGGGAAGAGACCCAGTACTTC	NA	NA	TRBV10-3	TRBJ2-5
CASRTPNEAFF	TGTGCCAGCAGGACCCCTAATGAAGCTTTCTTT	NA	many	TRBV6-1	TRBJ1-1
CAISGGTSEEQYF	TGTGCCATCAGTGGCGGCACATCTGAAGAGCAGTACTTC	NA	many	TRBV10-3	TRBJ2-7
CASSLDTPFGTDTQYF	TGCGCCAGCAGCTTGGACACCCCGTTCGGAACAGATACGCAGTATTTT	NA	many	TRBV5-6	TRBJ2-3
CSVRDRAQETQYF	TGCAGCGTCAGGGACAGAGCGCAAGAGACCCAGTACTTC	TRBD1	NA	TRBV20-1	TRBJ2-5
CASSLAGLGSHGEQYF	TGTGCCAGCAGCTTGGCCGGACTAGGCAGTCATGGCGAGCAGTACTTC	TRBD2	NA	TRBV5-6	TRBJ2-7
CSVVLWETQYF	TGCAGCGTTGTTCTTTGGGAGACCCAGTACTTC	NA	few	TRBV29-1	TRBJ2-5
CASSQGPRETQYF	TGTGCCAGCAGCCAAGGACCACGGGAGACCCAGTACTTC	NA	few	TRBV7-3	TRBJ2-5
CASSLDADLNTQYF	TGTGCCAGCAGCTTAGATGCGGACCTGAACACTCAGTACTTC	NA	NA	TRBV11-2	TRBJ2-4
CATSSSSPGQGYNEQFF	TGTGCCACCAGCAGCTCCAGCCCGGGACAGGGATACAATGAGCAGTTCTTC	TRBD1	many	TRBV15	TRBJ2-1
CSAISPRDKNQPQHF	TGCAGTGCTATCTCACCCCGGGACAAGAATCAGCCCCAGCATTTT	NA	NA	TRBV20-1	TRBJ1-5
CASSPRDRVREQFF	TGTGCCAGCAGCCCCCGGGACAGGGTCCGTGAGCAGTTCTTC	TRBD1	NA	TRBV5-1	TRBJ2-1
CASSMVAGVYGYTF	TGTGCCAGCAGTATGGTGGCAGGGGTCTATGGCTACACCTTC	NA	many	TRBV7-9	TRBJ1-2
CASSLGLAHEQFF	TGTGCCAGCAGCTTGGGACTAGCCCATGAGCAGTTCTTC	TRBD2	NA	TRBV2	TRBJ2-1
CASSTSMNTEAFF	TGTGCCAGTAGTACCTCCATGAACACTGAAGCTTTCTTT	NA	many	TRBV19	TRBJ1-1
CAISESSSFSTDTQYF	TGTGCCATCAGTGAGTCTTCTTCTTTTAGCACAGATACGCAGTATTTT	NA	few	TRBV10-3	TRBJ2-3
CASRSDAGYEQYF	TGTGCCAGCAGATCGGACGCAGGCTACGAGCAGTACTTC	NA	NA	TRBV5-6	TRBJ2-7
CSARRGLAGPGTQYF	TGCAGTGCTAGAAGGGGACTAGCGGGACCCGGCACGCAGTATTTT	TRBD2	NA	TRBV20-1	TRBJ2-3
CASNPGQQLSSYNSPLHF	TGTGCCAGCAACCCGGGGCAACAATTGAGCTCCTATAATTCACCCCTCCACTTT	NA	NA	TRBV9	TRBJ1-6
CASLSVSGVPGELFF	TGTGCCAGCTTATCCGTAAGCGGGGTGCCCGGGGAGCTGTTTTTT	TRBD2	many	TRBV12-3/TRBV12-4	TRBJ2-2
CASRQDAQEATEAFF	TGTGCCAGCAGGCAGGACGCCCAAGAGGCCACTGAAGCTTTCTTT	NA	NA	TRBV9	TRBJ1-1
CASGPNEQFF	TGTGCCAGCGGTCCCAATGAGCAGTTCTTC	NA	NA	TRBV25-1	TRBJ2-1
CASSPILGQGTLSNQPQHF	TGTGCCAGTAGTCCCATCTTGGGACAGGGAACGCTTAGCAATCAGCCCCAGCATTTT	TRBD1	NA	TRBV19	TRBJ1-5
CSVEEGRGGIPEQFF	TGCAGCGTTGAAGAAGGTAGGGGAGGCATCCCTGAGCAGTTCTTC	NA	NA	TRBV29-1	TRBJ2-1
CASSRWQGQGTQYF	TGTGCCAGCAGCCGGTGGCAGGGGCAAGGGACCCAGTACTTC	NA	many	TRBV11-2	TRBJ2-5
CASSFWGDPGNTIYF	TGTGCCAGCAGCTTCTGGGGGGATCCTGGAAACACCATATATTTT	NA	NA	TRBV5-5	TRBJ1-3
CASSLSGVVSYEQYF	TGTGCCAGCAGCTTATCGGGGGTAGTCTCCTACGAGCAGTACTTC	NA	few	TRBV7-6	TRBJ2-7
CARPLAGVCEQYF	TGCGCCAGGCCGCTAGCGGGGGTCTGCGAGCAGTACTTC	TRBD2	NA	TRBV10-1	TRBJ2-7
CASGDRTDVGETQYF	TGTGCCAGCGGAGACCGGACAGACGTCGGGGAGACCCAGTACTTC	NA	NA	TRBV12-3/TRBV12-4	TRBJ2-5
CASTETSTPVNEQFF	TGTGCCAGCACCGAGACTAGCACCCCGGTCAATGAGCAGTTCTTC	TRBD2	many	TRBV3-1	TRBJ2-1
CASSFRGDAFF	TGTGCCAGCAGTTTTAGGGGGGACGCTTTCTTT	NA	few	TRBV10-3	TRBJ1-1
CASSENTFTGELFF	TGCGCCAGCAGTGAAAACACCTTCACCGGGGAGCTGTTTTTT	NA	NA	TRBV10-2	TRBJ2-2
CASSLVDRSGFDEQFF	TGCGCCAGCAGCTTGGTTGATAGGTCCGGGTTCGATGAGCAGTTCTTC	NA	many	TRBV5-1	TRBJ2-1
CSAREGREPSGANVLTF	TGCAGTGCTAGAGAGGGACGGGAACCTTCTGGGGCCAACGTCCTGACTTTC	NA	few	TRBV20-1	TRBJ2-6
CSAASGGDVNEQFF	TGCAGTGCGGCTAGCGGGGGGGACGTCAATGAGCAGTTCTTC	TRBD2	NA	TRBV20-1	TRBJ2-1
CASSFRADLAKNIQYF	TGTGCCAGCAGCTTCCGAGCGGACTTAGCCAAAAACATTCAGTACTTC	NA	many	TRBV5-4	TRBJ2-4
CASSSIGTGNNEQFF	TGTGCCAGCAGTTCTATAGGGACCGGTAACAATGAGCAGTTCTTC	NA	NA	TRBV12-3/TRBV12-4	TRBJ2-1
CASRRGDKETQYF	TGTGCCAGCAGGAGGGGGGATAAAGAGACCCAGTACTTC	NA	few	TRBV2	TRBJ2-5
CASSPTNQGYEQYF	TGTGCCAGCAGCCCGACAAATCAGGGCTACGAGCAGTACTTC	NA	NA	TRBV7-9	TRBJ2-7
CAIGSGAGGRNEQFF	TGTGCCATCGGTTCGGGGGCGGGGGGGCGCAATGAGCAGTTCTTC	TRBD2	few	TRBV10-3	TRBJ2-1
CASSLRANNEQFF	TGTGCCAGCAGCTTAAGGGCAAACAATGAGCAGTTCTTC	NA	many	TRBV7-3	TRBJ2-1
CASPEQFF	TGTGCCAGCCCAGAGCAGTTCTTC	NA	many	TRBV7-9	TRBJ2-1